The 21 T cell receptor beta chains in this list originate from one sample, sequenced in a study of cytomegalovirus exposure and HLA in healthy donors. The PCR contained 60 Vbeta and 13 Jbeta primers. Libraries were prepared by immunoSEQ multiplex PCR; TCRdb keeps only in-frame clonotypes and omits some of them. The data show about 150,000 clones, less than 85% seen once. Sequencing was done on a sample of PBMCs. The receptors originated from an older woman in good health and CMV-seropositive.

This clone was found a few times. CDR3 DNA sequence: TGTGCCAGCAGCCGTAGACAGGGCCTTAGTGGCTACACCTTC. Translated, it gives CASSRRQGLSGYTF. This sequence joins TRBV7-9 and TRBJ1-2, with 7 bases aligning to TRBD1. The CDR3 totals 14 residues. The V segment lost 5 bases and the J segment 7 bases; nucleotides outside the gene matches: 10. From germline, CDR1 is SEHNR and CDR2 FQNEAQ (reference sequence).

The chain has TRBV28 and TRBJ1-1, with a possible D match to TRBD1 (5 bases). V lost 7 bases and J lost 5, with 23 bases in between. CDR1 and CDR2 from the germline V gene are MDHEN and SYDVKM. The CDR3 consists of 16 residues. Here the CDR3 reads CASIDPRGRAVTEAFF. CDR3 DNA sequence: TGTGCCAGCATAGATCCCCGCGGCAGGGCCGTAACTGAAGCTTTCTTT. The whole variable domain, remainder taken from reference TRBV28 and TRBJ1-1, is DVKVTQSSRYLVKRTGEKVFLECVQDMDHENMFWYRQDPGLGLRLIYFSYDVKMKEKGDIPEGYSVSREKKERFSLILESASTNQTSMYLCASIDPRGRAVTEAFFGQGTRLTVV.

V gene TRBV29-1 combines with J gene TRBJ1-1; D might be TRBD1 (6 bases). V lost 4 bases and J lost 5, with 11 bases in between. Germline lookup yields CDR1 SQVTM and CDR2 ANQGSEA. CDR3 length: 12 amino acids. CDR3 protein: CSVAGAGTEAFF. In DNA form, the CDR3 reads TGCAGCGTTGCAGGGGCTGGGACTGAAGCTTTCTTT.

The V and J genes are TRBV7-9 and TRBJ1-1; D remains ambiguous. The CDR3 consists of 13 residues. V gave up 5 bases and J gave up 0 bases, with 7 bases separating them. Germline assignment: CDR1 SEHNR and CDR2 FQNEAQ (reference sequence). CDR3 nucleotides: TGTGCCAGCAGCATATCTATGAACACTGAAGCTTTCTTT. Translated, it gives CASSISMNTEAFF.

This clone has only one observation. The V gene is TRBV5-1, the J gene TRBJ2-3; D gene unclear. Deletions cut 0 bases from V and 0 bases from J, with 8 bases between. The germline V gene has CDR1 SGHRS and CDR2 YFSETQ. The CDR3 spans 15 residues. This CDR3 reads CASSLERRSTDTQYF. Written as DNA, the CDR3 is TGCGCCAGCAGCTTGGAGAGAAGAAGCACAGATACGCAGTATTTT.

The V call is TRBV19, the J call TRBJ2-5; D uncertain. The J call could be wrong; TRBJ2-7 is a better fit for the DNA end. CDR1 is LNHDA and CDR2 is SQIVND in the germline V gene (reference sequence). The CDR3 is 14 amino acids. This CDR3 reads CASSTTVSSYEQYF. CDR3 nucleotide sequence: TGTGCCAGTAGTACCACAGTGAGCTCCTACGAGCAGTACTTC.

The J gene is TRBJ1-2, the V gene TRBV6-1; 9 bases fit TRBD1. Germline CDR1 and CDR2: MNHNS and SASEGT. This CDR3 is 14 amino acids long. V lost 7 bases and J lost 2; bases outside the gene matches: 5. The CDR3 here is CASTPGQGNYGYTF. The CDR3 DNA reads as TGTGCCAGCACCCCCGGACAGGGGAACTATGGCTACACCTTC.

The CDR3 here is CATTWDRGATEAFF. The CDR3 nucleotides are TGTGCCACCACTTGGGACAGGGGTGCCACTGAAGCTTTCTTT. The J gene is TRBJ1-1, the V gene TRBV13, with 10 bases identical to TRBD1. The V and J ends lost 10 bases and 4 bases, in that order; junction bases with no gene match: 9. Per the germline V gene, CDR1 is PRHDT and CDR2 is FYEKMQ (reference sequence). The length of the CDR3 is 14 residues.

The chain employs TRBV7-9 and TRBJ2-3, with D tentatively TRBD2 (5 bases). The V gene lost 0 bases and the J gene lost 2 bases, with 9 bases spanning the gap. Germline lookup yields CDR1 SEHNR and CDR2 FQNEAQ (reference sequence). This CDR3 has 15 amino acids. CDR3 residues: CASSLAGKDTDTQYF. CDR3 coding DNA: TGTGCCAGCAGCTTAGCCGGGAAGGACACAGATACGCAGTATTTT.

This chain joins TRBV11-2 and TRBJ1-4; the D gene is possibly TRBD1 (5 bases). Germline values: CDR1 SGHAT, CDR2 FQNNGV. This CDR3 is built from 14 residues. Trimming pared 2 bases from V and 6 bases from J, leaving 10 bases between. CDR3 amino acids: CASSLSGEDEKLFF. The CDR3 DNA follows: TGTGCCAGCAGCTTATCGGGGGAGGATGAAAAACTGTTTTTT.

This chain links TRBV19 with TRBJ1-1; 12 bases align to TRBD1. Germline V gene lookup returns CDR1 LNHDA and CDR2 SQIVND (reference sequence). The CDR3 runs 16 residues. V shed 3 bases and J 3 bases; nucleotides not matched to a gene: 5. The CDR3 here is CASSITGTGGHTEAFF. DNA of the CDR3: TGTGCCAGTAGTATCACCGGGACAGGGGGCCACACTGAAGCTTTCTTT.

A single count supports this clone. The V call is TRBV11-2, the J call TRBJ2-1, with TRBD1 identical over 8 bases. Germline CDR1 and CDR2: SGHAT and FQNNGV. This CDR3 region has 13 residues. Germline trimming cut 1 base from V and 11 bases from J; bases unmatched to any gene: 4. The CDR3 here is CASSLARGPKQFF. For the CDR3, the DNA is TGTGCCAGCAGCTTAGCCAGGGGGCCTAAGCAGTTCTTC.

This chain uses TRBV28 with TRBJ1-5, with D tentatively TRBD1 (6 bases). Deletions cut 11 bases from V and 0 bases from J, with 20 bases between. Germline values: CDR1 MDHEN, CDR2 SYDVKM. The CDR3 has 16 amino acids. The CDR3 DNA sequence: TGTGCCTCCCAATCCGGGACACCATATAGCAATCAGCCCCAGCATTTT. This translates into CASQSGTPYSNQPQHF.

The CDR3 nucleotides read TGTGCCAGCAGCTCGACAGCTAACTATGGCTACACCTTC. This encodes CASSSTANYGYTF. The rearrangement uses TRBV5-4 and TRBJ1-2; TRBD1 is a possible D gene (5 bases). V lost 3 bases, J lost 0 bases, and 6 bases lay in between. In germline, CDR1 is SGHNT, CDR2 YYREEE (reference sequence). The CDR3 sequence is 13 residues long.

In this sample, this clone turned up once. The chain is built from TRBV7-9 and TRBJ2-1, with TRBD2 matching over 14 bases. Germline CDR1 reads SEHNR; CDR2 reads FQNEAQ (reference sequence). The V segment lost 5 bases and the J segment 8 bases; nucleotides outside the gene matches: 8. The CDR3 length is 16 residues. CDR3 loop: CASSKTSGRAIYEQFF. DNA for the CDR3: TGTGCCAGCAGCAAGACTAGCGGGAGGGCCATTTATGAGCAGTTCTTC. The full variable domain, in which reference TRBV7-9 and TRBJ2-1 provide the parts outside the CDR3, is DTGVSQNPRHKITKRGQNVTFRCDPISEHNRLYWYRQTLGQGPEFLTYFQNEAQLEKSRLLSDRFSAERPKGSFSTLEIQRTEQGDSAMYLCASSKTSGRAIYEQFFGPGTRLTVL.

This clone has only a few counts. As DNA, the CDR3 is TGCGCCAGCAGTGAGAACGGGAACTATGGCTACACCTTC. Protein product: CASSENGNYGYTF. The V call is TRBV10-1, the J call TRBJ1-2; D not certain. The CDR3 has 13 residues. Per germline, CDR1 WNHNN and CDR2 SYGVQD (reference sequence). With 2 bases removed from V and 2 bases from J, the gap between germline ends came to 6 bases.

This chain connects TRBV5-4 to TRBJ2-5, with a tentative D call TRBD1 (6 bases). In germline, CDR1 is SGHNT, CDR2 YYREEE (reference sequence). This CDR3 is 16 amino acids long. V shed 0 bases and J shed 1 base, with 13 bases lying between them. The DNA for the CDR3 is TGTGCCAGCAGCTTGGCAGGGGCGGTGGGCCAAGAGACCCAGTACTTC. This translates into CASSLAGAVGQETQYF.

This clone turned up a few times. The chain carries TRBV5-8 and TRBJ2-5; TRBD1 is a possible D gene (6 bases). This CDR3 region has 13 residues. The germline gives CDR1 SGHTS, CDR2 YDEGEE. V dropped 2 bases and J dropped 6 bases, with 11 bases sitting between them. The CDR3 loop reads CASSLQGVKTQYF. In DNA, the CDR3 is TGTGCCAGCAGCTTACAGGGTGTCAAGACCCAGTACTTC.

The chain links TRBV28 to TRBJ2-7; TRBD2 aligns across 10 bases. Germline values: CDR1 MDHEN, CDR2 SYDVKM. CDR3 length equals 15 residues. The trim removed 4 bases at V and 3 bases at J, leaving 6 bases unmatched. CDR3 residues: CASSSSVAGGYEQYF. CDR3 DNA sequence: TGTGCCAGCAGTTCGTCTGTAGCGGGAGGCTACGAGCAGTACTTC.

The chain joins TRBV27 to TRBJ1-5; D gene uncertain. With 1 base removed from V and 0 bases from J, the gap between germline ends came to 4 bases. This CDR3 contains 14 residues. Per germline, CDR1 MNHEY and CDR2 SMNVEV (reference sequence). This CDR3 reads CASSLYYSNQPQHF. The DNA of the CDR3 is TGTGCCAGCAGTTTATATTATAGCAATCAGCCCCAGCATTTT.

In this sample, this clone turned up once. The rearrangement joins TRBV6-1 to TRBJ1-2; weak D call: TRBD1 (5 bases). Germline loops: CDR1 MNHNS, CDR2 SASEGT. The CDR3 is 13 amino acids. V was shortened by 5 bases and J by 3 bases, with 10 bases between the two germline ends. The DNA for the CDR3 is TGTGCCAGCAGTTCGACAGCAGACTATGGCTACACCTTC. It encodes CASSSTADYGYTF.